A single sample gave rise to the 29 T cell receptor beta chains below, sequenced in a study of CD8+ T cells in alopecia areata. Described treatment: oral pan-JAK inhibitor, 5-10 mg twice daily. Individuals with alopecia areata gave both lesional scalp punch biopsies and peripheral blood for collection. Investigators isolated RNA and reverse transcribed it into cDNA to act as the sequencing template. TCRdb's copy holds only in-frame clones and misses some; the assay was immunoSEQ multiplex PCR. The repertoire holds around 4,300 clones, with roughly 60% as singletons. Sequenced material: skin, taken at roughly week 36, from a patient treated with tofacitinib. The receptors here all came from a human donor with alopecia areata.

Regarding this clone: At the DNA level, this CDR3 is encoded by other sequences in the same sample as well. The chain joins TRBV11-2 to TRBJ1-2, with D unresolved. Trimming cost V 6 bases and J 6 bases, with 17 bases left between them. The CDR3 has 14 amino acids. Germline V gene sequence: CDR1 SGHAT, CDR2 FQNNGV. CDR3 sequence (DNA): TGTGCCAGCAGTCCTGGGCAGCGTAAAGATGGCTACACCTTC. Translated, it gives CASSPGQRKDGYTF.

With respect to this clone: Other DNA sequences in this specimen translate into the identical CDR3. The V call is TRBV29-1, the J call TRBJ2-7, with D perhaps TRBD1 (5 bases). V lost 7 bases to trimming and J lost 7 bases, with 20 bases between them. Germline CDR1 SQVTM, CDR2 ANQGSEA. The CDR3 is 13 residues long. CDR3 loop: CSATGPSPGEQYF. DNA for the CDR3: TGCAGCGCCACTGGGCCTTCCCCAGGGGAGCAGTACTTC.

The rearrangement uses TRBV7-8 and TRBJ2-1; possibly TRBD2 for D (5 bases). CDR1 SGHVS and CDR2 FQNEAQ come from the germline V gene. The length of the CDR3 is 16 residues. Trimming stripped 5 bases from V and 1 base from J, with 15 bases between. CDR3 in amino acids: CASSRDSLASYNEQFF. Written as DNA, the CDR3 is TGTGCCAGCAGCCGGGATTCGTTAGCGTCCTACAATGAGCAGTTCTTC.

The rearrangement links TRBV5-4 to TRBJ2-1; D gene ambiguous. The CDR3 loop spans 13 amino acids. V was cut by 4 bases and J by 7 bases, with 12 bases left in between. Germline loops: CDR1 SGHNT, CDR2 YYREEE (reference sequence). The CDR3 reads CASSTGRWNEQFF. The CDR3 nucleotides read TGTGCCAGCAGCACTGGACGTTGGAATGAGCAGTTCTTC.

The CDR3 DNA follows: TGTGCCAGCAGCTTGGGGCTAGCGGCCACAGATACGCAGTATTTT. Protein: CASSLGLAATDTQYF. This rearrangement joins TRBV7-9 to TRBJ2-3; 7 bases match TRBD2. Per the germline V gene, CDR1 is SEHNR and CDR2 is FQNEAQ (reference sequence). The ends lost 3 bases at V and 2 bases at J; junction bases unmatched: 5. This CDR3 has 15 residues.

CDR3 coding DNA: TGTGCCAGCAGGCGAGGGTTATCACTAGCGGGAGAGGCAGATACGCAGTATTTT. Its translation: CASRRGLSLAGEADTQYF. V and J are TRBV7-9 and TRBJ2-3; 11 nucleotides match TRBD2. CDR1 is SEHNR, CDR2 FQNEAQ, per germline (reference sequence). V was clipped by 6 bases and J by 4 bases; unmatched bases: 15. CDR3 length: 18 amino acids.

The gene calls are TRBV28 and TRBJ2-3; 10 bases line up with TRBD2. The CDR3 runs to 19 residues. The V gene's germline CDR1 is MDHEN and CDR2 SYDVKM. V lost 1 base and J lost 2; bases outside the gene matches: 12. The CDR3 reads CASSLFGPSGSIDTDTQYF. The CDR3 nucleotides are TGTGCCAGCAGTTTATTTGGTCCTAGCGGGAGCATTGACACAGATACGCAGTATTTT. Combining the CDR3 with reference TRBV28 and TRBJ2-3 gives the whole variable domain DVKVTQSSRYLVKRTGEKVFLECVQDMDHENMFWYRQDPGLGLRLIYFSYDVKMKEKGDIPEGYSVSREKKERFSLILESASTNQTSMYLCASSLFGPSGSIDTDTQYFGPGTRLTVL.

The V call is TRBV28, the J call TRBJ2-3, with D perhaps TRBD2 (6 bases). Between the trimmed V and J ends, which lost 5 bases and 4 bases, there was a span of 10 bases. Germline-derived CDR1 and CDR2 are MDHEN and SYDVKM. The CDR3 is made up of 13 amino acids. The CDR3 bases are TGTGCCAGCAGTGCCCCGGGGGCAGATACGCAGTATTTT. Its protein is CASSAPGADTQYF. The full variable domain, its missing parts supplied by reference TRBV28 and TRBJ2-3, is DVKVTQSSRYLVKRTGEKVFLECVQDMDHENMFWYRQDPGLGLRLIYFSYDVKMKEKGDIPEGYSVSREKKERFSLILESASTNQTSMYLCASSAPGADTQYFGPGTRLTVL.

The rearrangement links TRBV10-1 to TRBJ2-3; D tentatively fits TRBD1 or TRBD2 (5 bases each). Trimming removed 6 bases at V and 0 bases at J, with 7 bases between. Germline values: CDR1 WNHNN, CDR2 SYGVQD (reference sequence). The CDR3 consists of 13 residues. The CDR3, as DNA: TGCGCCAGCAGCCGGGACAGCACAGATACGCAGTATTTT. Translated: CASSRDSTDTQYF.

The chain joins TRBV19 to TRBJ2-1; the match to TRBD2 covers 13 bases. J gave up 6 bases and V 4 bases, and 12 bases lay outside the gene matches. Germline loops: CDR1 LNHDA, CDR2 SQIVND (reference sequence). There are 18 residues in the CDR3. CDR3 loop: CASSTRRGTSGTLNEQFF. CDR3 DNA sequence: TGTGCCAGTAGTACCCGCCGGGGGACTAGCGGGACTCTCAATGAGCAGTTCTTC.

The chain combines TRBV10-2 with TRBJ2-1; 7 bases map to TRBD2. J lost 6 bases, V lost 6 bases, and 8 bases had no gene match. CDR1 and CDR2 from the germline V gene are WSHSY and SAAADI. The CDR3 totals 14 residues. CDR3: CASRLREAGNEQFF. The CDR3, as DNA: TGCGCCAGCAGACTTCGGGAGGCCGGCAATGAGCAGTTCTTC.

The rearrangement uses TRBV19 and TRBJ1-5, with D maybe TRBD1 (5 bases). The V gene's germline CDR1 is LNHDA and CDR2 SQIVND (reference sequence). Deletions cut 3 bases from V and 5 bases from J, with 8 bases between. The CDR3 covers 13 residues. The CDR3 region is CASSIMGDQPQHF. The CDR3 coding sequence is TGTGCCAGTAGTATCATGGGGGATCAGCCCCAGCATTTT.

V and J are TRBV2 and TRBJ2-7, with D unclear. The CDR3 extends over 15 amino acids. CDR1 SNHLY and CDR2 FYNNEI come from the germline V gene. Between the trimmed V and J ends, which lost 7 bases and 3 bases, there was a span of 19 bases. In DNA form, the CDR3 reads TGTGCCAGCAACCCTGACGGAAGTCTCGTCTACGAGCAGTACTTC. Residues: CASNPDGSLVYEQYF. The entire variable domain, with the rest obtained from reference TRBV2 and TRBJ2-7, is as follows: EPEVTQTPSHQVTQMGQEVILRCVPISNHLYFYWYRQILGQKVEFLVSFYNNEISEKSEIFDDQFSVERPDGSNFTLKIRSTKLEDSAMYFCASNPDGSLVYEQYFGPGTRLTVT.

CDR3 loop: CASSSDFVAGFTDTQYF. Written as DNA, the CDR3 is TGTGCCAGCAGCTCGGATTTTGTAGCGGGGTTCACAGATACGCAGTATTTT. The V gene is TRBV7-9, the J gene TRBJ2-3; 8 bases fit TRBD2. The trim removed 4 bases at V and 2 bases at J, leaving 11 bases unmatched. The CDR3 is made up of 17 amino acids. Germline V gene lookup returns CDR1 SEHNR and CDR2 FQNEAQ (reference sequence).

This clone was counted only a few times. The genes are TRBV28 and TRBJ1-1; tentatively, D is TRBD1 (6 bases). Germline V gene data show CDR1 as MDHEN and CDR2 as SYDVKM. V was clipped by 6 bases and J by 10 bases, with 18 bases between them. The CDR3 totals 13 residues. CDR3 residues: CASSPGTFSGAFF. The CDR3 DNA sequence: TGTGCCAGCAGCCCCGGGACATTCTCGGGAGCTTTCTTT.

The chain uses TRBV7-6 and TRBJ2-3; 9 nucleotides agree with TRBD2. This CDR3 has 17 amino acids. J was trimmed by 2 bases and V by 5 bases; bases with no gene match: 11. The germline V gene encodes CDR1 SGHVS and CDR2 FNYEAQ. CDR3 loop: CASSDRTSVILTDTQYF. The CDR3 DNA reads TGTGCCAGCAGCGATCGGACTAGCGTAATACTCACAGATACGCAGTATTTT.

Turning to this clone: Other DNA sequences within the sample encode an identical CDR3. The chain uses TRBV5-1 and TRBJ2-7, with 10 bases fitting TRBD2. V dropped 1 base and J dropped 3; count of bases not matched to a gene: 4. This CDR3 comprises 15 residues. The V gene's germline CDR1 is SGHRS and CDR2 YFSETQ. CDR3 in amino acids: CASSLTAGGGYEQYF. DNA of the CDR3: TGCGCCAGCAGCTTGACAGCGGGAGGGGGCTACGAGCAGTACTTC.

The chain has TRBV5-5 and TRBJ2-5; no clear D gene. The V end was cut by 0 bases, the J end by 5 bases, with 8 bases between. Germline V gives CDR1 SGHKS, CDR2 YYEKEE (reference sequence). The CDR3 length is 13 residues. CDR3 DNA: TGTGCCAGCAGCTTGGCTCCTCAGGAGACCCAGTACTTC. This encodes CASSLAPQETQYF.

The V gene is TRBV5-8, the J gene TRBJ2-1; D call uncertain. CDR3 length: 13 residues. CDR1 is SGHTS, CDR2 YDEGEE, per germline. V lost 4 bases to trimming and J lost 7 bases, with 12 bases between them. This chain's CDR3 is CASSTGRWNEQFF. The CDR3 bases are TGTGCCAGCAGCACTGGACGTTGGAATGAGCAGTTCTTC.

This chain connects TRBV5-1 to TRBJ2-2; possibly TRBD2 for D (5 bases). The CDR3 spans 15 residues. V lost 1 base to trimming and J lost 3 bases, with 10 bases between them. The germline gives CDR1 SGHRS, CDR2 YFSETQ. The CDR3 DNA follows: TGCGCCAGCAGCTTGCTGCCGGGATACACCGGGGAGCTGTTTTTT. Amino acid sequence: CASSLLPGYTGELFF.

This clone was seen only a few times. The J gene is TRBJ2-7, the V gene TRBV14; D call uncertain. The germline CDR1 and CDR2 sequences are SGHDN and FVKESK. Trimming took 3 bases from V and 3 from J, leaving 9 bases between them. The CDR3 is 13 residues long. The CDR3 reads CASSHLRSYEQYF. In DNA form, the CDR3 reads TGTGCCAGCAGCCACCTCAGGAGCTACGAGCAGTACTTC.

The gene calls are TRBV4-2 and TRBJ2-1; 13 bases line up with TRBD2. Germline trimming cut 4 bases from V and 0 bases from J; bases unmatched to any gene: 3. The CDR3 is made up of 17 amino acids. Per germline, CDR1 LGHNA and CDR2 YNFKEQ. CDR3 protein: CASSLGLAGSSYNEQFF. CDR3 coding DNA: TGTGCCAGCAGCCTGGGACTAGCGGGAAGCTCCTACAATGAGCAGTTCTTC.

The chain recombines TRBV27 with TRBJ2-7; D possibly corresponds to TRBD2 (6 bases). CDR3 length: 14 amino acids. Trimming took 5 bases from V and 7 from J, leaving 18 bases between them. Germline values: CDR1 MNHEY, CDR2 SMNVEV (reference sequence). CDR3 in amino acids: CASSPSPGGGEQYF. CDR3 coding DNA: TGTGCCAGCAGTCCCAGCCCTGGGGGAGGAGAGCAGTACTTC.

CDR3 protein: CASSLGRFNTGELFF. The CDR3 DNA is TGTGCCAGCAGCTTAGGCAGGTTTAACACCGGGGAGCTGTTTTTT. The chain combines TRBV11-2 with TRBJ2-2, with D hard to call. This CDR3 contains 15 residues. The ends were cut back, 1 base at V and 2 bases at J, with 8 bases in the middle. Germline V CDR1 and CDR2: SGHAT, FQNNGV.

The CDR3 DNA is TGTGCCAGCAGCGTCGGGAAACGGACTAGCGACGATGAGCAGTTCTTC. Its protein product is CASSVGKRTSDDEQFF. The chain carries TRBV9 and TRBJ2-1, with 9 nucleotides matching TRBD2. Trimming at V came to 2 bases and at J to 8 bases, leaving 11 bases not matched to a gene. CDR3 size: 16 residues. CDR1 is SGDLS, CDR2 YYNGEE, per germline.

J is TRBJ2-2 and V is TRBV7-7, with D perhaps TRBD1 (6 bases). Germline V gene sequence: CDR1 SSHAT, CDR2 FNYEAQ (reference sequence). With 1 base removed from V and 6 bases from J, the gap between germline ends came to 9 bases. The CDR3 sequence is 14 residues long. DNA of the CDR3: TGTGCCAGCAGCTTAGACAGGGTCGCCGGGGAGCTGTTTTTT. Translation gives CASSLDRVAGELFF.

This clone was counted a few times. The chain recombines TRBV7-7 with TRBJ2-1; TRBD2 matches 10 bases. Per the germline V gene, CDR1 is SSHAT and CDR2 is FNYEAQ (reference sequence). The CDR3 is 16 amino acids. The ends lost 1 base at V and 0 bases at J; junction bases unmatched: 0. The CDR3, as DNA: TGTGCCAGCAGCTTAGTAGCGGGAGGCTCCTACAATGAGCAGTTCTTC. Translation gives CASSLVAGGSYNEQFF.

Concerning this clone itself: One end of the junction is discordant with germline, which a read error may explain. The same CDR3 is also encoded by other DNA sequences in this sample. This sequence joins TRBV9 and TRBJ1-2, with 10 bases lining up with TRBD1. The germline CDR1 and CDR2 sequences are SGDLS and YYNGEE. The CDR3 totals 15 residues. The CDR3 loop is CASSERTGGRDGYTF. CDR3 coding DNA: TGCGCCAGCAGCGAGCGGACAGGGGGGCGGGATGGCTACACCTTC.

The chain employs TRBV4-1 and TRBJ1-1; D is perhaps TRBD1 (5 bases). Per germline, CDR1 MGHRA and CDR2 YSYEKL. The CDR3 spans 15 residues. V lost 1 base and J lost 11, with 20 bases in between. CDR3 protein: CASSQGGVAFREAFF. CDR3 DNA: TGCGCCAGCAGCCAAGGGGGGGTGGCTTTTAGGGAGGCTTTCTTT.